The rows below give T cell receptor beta chains drawn from one sample of a study of control samples from healthy donors and cancer patients. Produced via immunoSEQ multiplex PCR; TCRdb's table is partial and in-frame only. Among over 40,000 clones listed, around nine tenths were seen once. Sequencing was done on a sample of PBMCs. Receptors were obtained from a man over 45 with head and neck cancer. CDR3s include the opening cysteine and the closing phenylalanine or tryptophan. The D gene is left open where the match is weak. The size entry is marked missing in some rows and otherwise reads once, few, many or a size class.

j_call v_call clone_size d_call cdr3_aa cdr3_nt
TRBJ1-5 TRBV12-5 . . CASGLAGEGQPQHF TGTGCTAGTGGTTTGGCCGGGGAGGGCCAGCCCCAGCATTTT
TRBJ2-1 TRBV6-1 . TRBD2 CASSDFLAALDEQFF TGTGCCAGCAGTGATTTTCTAGCGGCCCTCGATGAGCAGTTCTTC
TRBJ2-2 TRBV24-1 . TRBD2 CATRAGGRAGELFF TGTGCCACCAGGGCGGGGGGAAGGGCCGGGGAGCTGTTTTTT
TRBJ2-5 TRBV7-2 . TRBD1 CASSFGQGHETQYF TGTGCCAGCAGCTTCGGACAGGGGCATGAGACCCAGTACTTC
TRBJ2-2 TRBV4-2 . . CASSPMTDYNTGELFF TGTGCCAGCAGCCCAATGACAGACTATAACACCGGGGAGCTGTTTTTT
TRBJ1-3 TRBV7-6 . . CASAGTANSGNTIYF TGTGCCAGCGCCGGGACCGCAAACTCTGGAAACACCATATATTTT
TRBJ1-2 TRBV5-6 . . CASSLRLTNGYTF TGTGCCAGCAGCTTGCGCCTTACTAATGGCTACACCTTC
TRBJ2-3 TRBV15 . . CATSGGSGSTDTQYF TGTGCCACCAGCGGGGGAAGCGGCTCCACAGATACGCAGTATTTT
TRBJ2-1 TRBV3-1/TRBV3-2 . . CASSQATQHNEQFF TGTGCCAGCAGCCAAGCCACACAGCACAATGAGCAGTTCTTC
TRBJ1-4 TRBV6-5 . . CASSTAGRVEKLFF TGTGCCAGCAGTACAGCAGGAAGGGTTGAAAAACTGTTTTTT
TRBJ2-2 TRBV20-1 . TRBD1 CSASRTGTAYTGELFF TGCAGTGCTAGTCGTACAGGGACAGCGTACACCGGGGAGCTGTTTTTT
TRBJ2-4 TRBV5-6 . . CASSLARDFKAKNIQYF TGTGCCAGCAGCTTGGCTCGGGACTTCAAAGCCAAAAACATTCAGTACTTC
TRBJ1-6 TRBV7-9 few TRBD1 CASSLGTVAGGVDSPLHF TGTGCCAGCAGCTTAGGAACCGTTGCAGGGGGAGTAGATTCACCCCTCCACTTT
TRBJ2-3 TRBV4-1 . . CASREDWHTDTQYF TGCGCCAGCAGGGAAGACTGGCACACAGATACGCAGTATTTT
TRBJ1-2 TRBV29-1 once . CSVIKQGYGYTF TGCAGCGTTATAAAACAGGGCTATGGCTACACCTTC
TRBJ2-1 TRBV21-1 . . CASTLNEQFF TGTGCCAGCACCCTGAATGAGCAGTTCTTC
TRBJ1-6 TRBV15 . . CATSRAGNSPLHF TGTGCCACCAGCAGAGCTGGTAATTCACCCCTCCACTTT
TRBJ2-3 TRBV10-1 . . CASSESLGSDTQYF TGCGCCAGCAGTGAGTCGCTGGGTTCCGATACGCAGTATTTT
TRBJ1-1 TRBV30 . . CAWIVEWATEAFF TGTGCCTGGATAGTTGAGTGGGCCACTGAAGCTTTCTTT
TRBJ1-4 TRBV5-3 . . CARSNSGTEPLGEKLFF TGTGCCAGAAGCAATTCTGGGACGGAACCCCTTGGTGAAAAACTGTTTTTT
TRBJ2-3 TRBV4-2 . . CASSQVRGRTDTQYF TGTGCCAGCAGCCAAGTTCGCGGTAGGACAGATACGCAGTATTTT